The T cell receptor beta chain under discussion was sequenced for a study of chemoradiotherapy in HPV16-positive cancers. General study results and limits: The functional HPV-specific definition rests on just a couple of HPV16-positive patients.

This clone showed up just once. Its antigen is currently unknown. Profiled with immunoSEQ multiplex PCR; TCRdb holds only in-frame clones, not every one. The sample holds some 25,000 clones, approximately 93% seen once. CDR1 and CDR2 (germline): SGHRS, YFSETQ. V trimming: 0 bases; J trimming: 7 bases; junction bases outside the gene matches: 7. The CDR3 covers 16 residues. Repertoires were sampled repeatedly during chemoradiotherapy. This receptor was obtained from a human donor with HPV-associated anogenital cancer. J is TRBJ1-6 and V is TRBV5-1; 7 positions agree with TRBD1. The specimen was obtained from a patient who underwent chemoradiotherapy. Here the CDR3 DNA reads TGCGCCAGCAGCTTGGTGCCGGGACAGACGAATTCACCCCTCCACTTT. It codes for CASSLVPGQTNSPLHF.